These 11 T cell receptor beta chains originate from one sample sequenced in a study of PD-1 blockade in mismatch repair-deficient tumors. Repertoires were generated with immunoSEQ multiplex PCR, while TCRdb's copy carries only in-frame clones and drops some. The sample gives approximately 100,000 clones, over 65% of which show up once; about 6.3% is in the top ten. The input for sequencing was peripheral blood, taken roughly eight months after starting pembrolizumab. These TCRs come from an adult with mismatch repair-deficient cancer.

The chain links TRBV4-2 to TRBJ2-1; 8 bases are shared with TRBD2. With 0 bases clipped from V and 9 bases from J, the junction kept 10 bases outside the gene matches. Germline assignment: CDR1 LGHNA and CDR2 YNFKEQ. The CDR3 runs 16 residues. The CDR3 sequence is CASSQDVSSGSGEQFF. The CDR3 DNA reads as TGTGCCAGCAGCCAAGATGTATCTAGCGGGTCCGGTGAGCAGTTCTTC.

This clone was recorded only once. The chain joins TRBV6-6 to TRBJ2-5, with D possibly being TRBD2 (6 bases). CDR3 size: 15 residues. Trimming removed 4 bases at V and 5 bases at J, with 17 bases between. Per germline, CDR1 MNHNY and CDR2 SVGAGI (reference sequence). The CDR3 spells CASSWRRGGGETQYF. For the CDR3, the DNA is TGTGCCAGCAGTTGGCGCCGGGGCGGAGGGGAGACCCAGTACTTC.

V is TRBV7-2 and J is TRBJ2-1; TRBD2 matches 11 bases. Germline V gene sequence: CDR1 SGHTA, CDR2 FQGNSA. The CDR3 length is 15 residues. Trimming at V came to 6 bases and at J to 5 bases, leaving 6 bases not matched to a gene. This chain's CDR3 is CASRRTSGRNNEQFF. The DNA of the CDR3 is TGTGCCAGCAGACGCACTAGCGGGAGAAACAATGAGCAGTTCTTC.

About this clone: Compared with germline, one end of the junction differs, possibly owing to a read error. This chain joins TRBV5-4 and TRBJ2-7; 12 nucleotides align to TRBD1. The germline V gene has CDR1 SGHNT and CDR2 YYREEE (reference sequence). The CDR3 extends over 15 amino acids. CDR3 nucleotides: TGTGCCAGCAGCTTACCCGAAGGGGACAGGGGGCGAAAGCACTTC. Translating gives CASSLPEGDRGRKHF.

The chain is built from TRBV10-3 and TRBJ2-1, with TRBD2 matching over 11 bases. CDR1 and CDR2 from the germline V gene are ENHRY and SYGVKD. This CDR3 region has 15 residues. The V segment lost 5 bases and the J segment 4 bases; nucleotides outside the gene matches: 4. The CDR3 sequence is CAISLAGGLYNEQFF. In DNA form, the CDR3 reads TGTGCCATCAGTCTAGCGGGAGGACTTTACAATGAGCAGTTCTTC.

In regard to this clone: In the same sample, other DNA sequences code for this CDR3. The gene calls are TRBV27 and TRBJ2-3, with unresolved D. The germline V and J ends were trimmed by 3 bases and 5 bases, with 3 bases remaining between them. The CDR3 totals 11 residues. Germline V gives CDR1 MNHEY, CDR2 SMNVEV (reference sequence). The CDR3 here is CASSLGDTQYF. DNA of the CDR3: TGTGCCAGCAGTTTGGGAGATACGCAGTATTTT.

The chain carries TRBV19 and TRBJ2-1, with 8 bases that match TRBD2. With 2 bases clipped from V and 4 bases from J, the junction kept 4 bases outside the gene matches. Germline values: CDR1 LNHDA, CDR2 SQIVND (reference sequence). The CDR3 has 15 residues. CDR3 amino acids: CASSIQAGVYNEQFF. CDR3 DNA: TGTGCCAGTAGTATACAAGCGGGAGTATACAATGAGCAGTTCTTC.

In its sample, this clone was seen once. This rearrangement joins TRBV7-6 to TRBJ2-1, with a weak D call TRBD2 (6 bases). The CDR3 totals 18 residues. Germline-derived CDR1 and CDR2 are SGHVS and FNYEAQ. V shed 2 bases and J shed 5 bases, with 22 bases lying between them. The CDR3 nucleotides read TGTGCCAGCAGCTTAAGACCCTCAACCGCGACTAGAAACAATGAGCAGTTCTTC. This codes for CASSLRPSTATRNNEQFF.

This sequence joins TRBV19 and TRBJ2-7, with 8 bases lining up with TRBD1. The V and J ends lost 1 base and 3 bases, in that order; junction bases with no gene match: 5. Germline V gene sequence: CDR1 LNHDA, CDR2 SQIVND (reference sequence). CDR3 length equals 15 residues. CDR3 amino acids: CASSIGGTGHYEQYF. In DNA, the CDR3 is TGTGCCAGTAGTATAGGCGGGACAGGACACTACGAGCAGTACTTC.

The chain carries TRBV5-8 and TRBJ1-2; 9 bases are a match to TRBD1. This CDR3 region has 13 residues. Germline V gene data show CDR1 as SGHTS and CDR2 as YDEGEE. Here the CDR3 DNA reads TGTGGAGCTGGGACAGGGACGGCCTATGGCTACACCTTC. Translated, it gives CGAGTGTAYGYTF.

The chain joins TRBV5-6 to TRBJ2-7; 11 bases are a match to TRBD2. CDR1 is SGHDT, CDR2 YYEEEE, per germline. J lost 3 bases, V lost 5 bases, and 7 bases had no gene match. CDR3 size: 15 residues. The CDR3 nucleotides are TGTGCCAGCAGAAAGGGACTAGCGGCTGACTACGAGCAGTACTTC. As protein: CASRKGLAADYEQYF.